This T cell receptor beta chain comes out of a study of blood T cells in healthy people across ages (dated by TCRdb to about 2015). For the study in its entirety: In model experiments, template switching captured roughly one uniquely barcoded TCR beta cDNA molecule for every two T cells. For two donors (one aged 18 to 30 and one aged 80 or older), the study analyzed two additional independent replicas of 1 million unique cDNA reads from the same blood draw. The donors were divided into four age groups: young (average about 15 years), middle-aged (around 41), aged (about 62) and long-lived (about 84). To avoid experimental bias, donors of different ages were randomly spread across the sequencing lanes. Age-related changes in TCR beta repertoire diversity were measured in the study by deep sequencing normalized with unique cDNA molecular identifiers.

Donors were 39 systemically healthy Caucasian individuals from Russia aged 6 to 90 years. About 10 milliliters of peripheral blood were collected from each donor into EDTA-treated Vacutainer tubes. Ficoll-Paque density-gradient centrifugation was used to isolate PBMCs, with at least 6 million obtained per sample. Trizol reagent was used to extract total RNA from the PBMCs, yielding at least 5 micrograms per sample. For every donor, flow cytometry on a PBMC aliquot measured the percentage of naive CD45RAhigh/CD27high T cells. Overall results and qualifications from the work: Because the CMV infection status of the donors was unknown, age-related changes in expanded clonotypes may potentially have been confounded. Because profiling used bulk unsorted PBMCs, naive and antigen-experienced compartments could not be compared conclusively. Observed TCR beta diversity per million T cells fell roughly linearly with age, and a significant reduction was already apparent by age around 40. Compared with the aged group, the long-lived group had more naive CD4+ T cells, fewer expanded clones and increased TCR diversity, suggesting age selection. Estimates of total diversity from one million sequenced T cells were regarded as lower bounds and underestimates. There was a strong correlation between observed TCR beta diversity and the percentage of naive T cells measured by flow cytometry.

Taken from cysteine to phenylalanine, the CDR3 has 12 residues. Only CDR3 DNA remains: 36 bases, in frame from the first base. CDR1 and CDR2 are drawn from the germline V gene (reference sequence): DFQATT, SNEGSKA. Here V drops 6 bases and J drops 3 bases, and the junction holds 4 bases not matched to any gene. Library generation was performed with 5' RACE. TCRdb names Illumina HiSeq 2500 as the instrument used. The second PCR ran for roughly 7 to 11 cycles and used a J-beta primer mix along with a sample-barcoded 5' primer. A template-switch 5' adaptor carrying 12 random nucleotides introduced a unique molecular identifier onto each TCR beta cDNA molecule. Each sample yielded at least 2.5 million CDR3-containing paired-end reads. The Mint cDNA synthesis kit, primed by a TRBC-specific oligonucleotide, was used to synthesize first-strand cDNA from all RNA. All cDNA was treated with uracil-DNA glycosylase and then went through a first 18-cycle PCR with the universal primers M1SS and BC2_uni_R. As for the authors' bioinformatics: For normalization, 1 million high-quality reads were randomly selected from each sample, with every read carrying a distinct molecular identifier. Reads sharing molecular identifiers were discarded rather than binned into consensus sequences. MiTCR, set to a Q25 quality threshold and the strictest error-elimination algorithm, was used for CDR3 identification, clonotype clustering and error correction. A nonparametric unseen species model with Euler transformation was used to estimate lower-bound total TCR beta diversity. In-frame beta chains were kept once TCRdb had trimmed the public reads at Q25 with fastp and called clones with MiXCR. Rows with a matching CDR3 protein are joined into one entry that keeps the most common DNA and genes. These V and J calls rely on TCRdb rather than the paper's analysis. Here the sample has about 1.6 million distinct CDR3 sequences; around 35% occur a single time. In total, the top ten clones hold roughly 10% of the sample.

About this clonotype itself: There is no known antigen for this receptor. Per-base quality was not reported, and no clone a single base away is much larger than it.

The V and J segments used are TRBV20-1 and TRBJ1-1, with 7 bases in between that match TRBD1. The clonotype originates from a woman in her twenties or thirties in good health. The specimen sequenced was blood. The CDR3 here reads CSATQGDTEAFF. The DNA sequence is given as TGCAGTGCGACTCAGGGGGACACTGAAGCTTTCTTT.